The source of this T cell receptor beta chain is a study of T-cell memory formation after mild COVID-19. Notes on this clonotype: Its antigen is still unknown.

Overall study findings and caveats: Memory sampled before infection contained some responding clones, suggesting cross-reactive memory joined.

TCRdb redid the calling of the 5' RACE reads with MiXCR, one entry per CDR3 protein. The sample holds about 470,000 distinct CDR3 sequences, around 25% seen once. This CDR3 spans 13 amino acids. V shed 7 bases, J shed 8 bases, and the junction held 8 bases outside the gene matches. Germline V gives CDR1 LGHDT, CDR2 YNNKEL (reference sequence). The rearrangement uses TRBV3-1 and TRBJ2-1; 7 nucleotides match TRBD1. The sequence derives from an adult woman who had mild COVID-19 (a few samples of this study predate the infection). Cell type and time point are not known. The sequencing sample was made of PBMCs or a T cell subset sorted from them (not recorded which). The CDR3 here is CASTRTGPHEQFF. CDR3 in DNA: TGTGCCAGCACCCGGACAGGACCACATGAGCAGTTCTTC.